The TCR beta chain under discussion was sequenced for a study of T cell responses to AZD1222 COVID-19 vaccine (dated by TCRdb to about 2021). Background on the whole study: AZD1222 recipients whose second dose came at about 4 weeks and those whose second dose came at about 12 weeks were combined into one group, since spike-specific TCR depth and breadth did not differ between the two schedules. TCR sequencing was performed for 233 trial participants, of whom about 210 were given two doses of AZD1222 and 26 were given two doses of MenACWY control vaccine. Trial participants were enrolled into age subgroups of 18-55, 56-69 and 70-plus years, which contained about 150, 27 and 61 TCR-sequenced participants, respectively.

From the cysteine through the phenylalanine, the CDR3 covers 17 amino acids. The DNA shown is the 51-base CDR3, in frame from base 1. At the junction V is shortened by 6 bases and J by 13 bases, with 31 bases in between. CDR1 and CDR2 are drawn from the germline V gene (reference sequence): WNHNN, SYGVQD. A remark on this clone: It has no known antigen specificity. Base qualities are not recorded, but no much larger clone differs from it by a single base.

What the study reported, not specific to this receptor: Conclusions about previously exposed vaccinees are limited because only a handful of AZD1222 recipients were SARS-CoV-2 seropositive at baseline. The 56-69-year group was small, and its depth increase did not reach significance, likely because of low power. Because no day 14 peak-response samples were available, repertoires were characterized only after the peak T cell response. Spike-specific TCR breadth and depth rose significantly after two AZD1222 doses compared with day 0 and with MenACWY recipients. Most participants were white British and females outnumbered males, and the authors suggested that clonal diversity may have been underestimated. The whole spike protein was spanned by vaccine-associated CD4 TCRs, and dominant responses were seen in regions 160-218 and 743-854. Reportedly, close to half of the unique spike-specific TCRs recognized epitopes lying outside the regions that are mutated in the B.1.351 and B.1.1.7 variants.

According to the study, the label for this sample's time point signals: baseline before first vaccination. Vaccinee samples came from UK trials COV001 and COV002, including a single-blind randomized controlled phase 2/3 trial of AZD1222 (ChAdOx1 nCoV-19) in healthy adults. For TCRbeta chain sequencing, PBMC samples from trial participants were taken at day 0 and at day 28 after the second dose. The CDR3 regions of human TCRbeta chains were subjected to immunosequencing. On the authors' methods: Repertoire TCRs were matched against a reference library of SARS-CoV-2-specific TCRs generated with the MIRA antigen-specificity platform. Breadth meant the fraction of unique TCRs that were SARS-CoV-2-associated, whereas depth meant the fraction of total T cells that were SARS-CoV-2-associated. Using the MIRA data, each spike-specific TCR was mapped to the spike region that the TCR reacts to and placed in a CD4 or CD8 class. Log10-transformed breadth and depth values were compared by one-way ANOVA with Sidak's multiple comparisons tests. TCRdb took over this immuneACCESS table, retaining in-frame rearrangements with V and J assigned. Such tables are incomplete; in checked studies, under half of the missing clones stem from an unresolved V gene, and the remainder is unexplained. That table furnishes V, J and clone size, whereas the DNA furnished D and trimming. For this sample there are 75,000 to 95,000 clones; nearly 90% appear just once. The leading ten clones occupy over 15% of the sample.

The source is an adult in good health. The specimen comprised peripheral blood, sampled on day 0 of AZD1222 vaccination. In this chain, TRBV10-1 is recombined with TRBJ2-1; a weak D assignment points to TRBD2 (6 bases agree). Here the CDR3 is given as CASRPRHRGCIGLQQFF. The DNA sequence is as follows: TGCGCCAGCAGGCCCCGTCACCGGGGGTGTATTGGGTTGCAACAGTTCTTC.